Below are 31 T cell receptor beta chains sequenced from a single sample in a study of control samples from healthy donors and cancer patients. Profiling relied on immunoSEQ multiplex PCR, and the TCRdb table lists in-frame clones only, not all of them. The table has some 79,000 clones, around 91% seen once; the top ten hold 5.5% to 7.5%. The sequencing input was blood. These receptors were collected from a man between 45 and 60 years old in good health.

The chain is built from TRBV6-5 and TRBJ1-1; maybe TRBD1 (5 bases). The CDR3 extends over 13 amino acids. V was trimmed by 2 bases and J by 6 bases, leaving 10 bases between them. Germline V gene sequence: CDR1 MNHEY, CDR2 SVGAGI. The CDR3 sequence is CASSYPGTPEAFF. DNA of the CDR3: TGTGCCAGCAGTTACCCCGGGACCCCTGAAGCTTTCTTT.

This clone was recorded once. V usage is TRBV12-5 and J usage is TRBJ2-1; tentative D call: TRBD2 (7 bases). With 5 bases removed from V and 5 bases from J, the gap between germline ends came to 13 bases. The CDR3 length is 14 residues. The V gene's germline CDR1 is LGHNT and CDR2 FRNRAP. In nucleotides, the CDR3 is TGTGCTAGTGGTCGAGGGGAGGGGGACAATGAGCAGTTCTTC. This translates into CASGRGEGDNEQFF.

The genes are TRBV7-2 and TRBJ2-3; D remains ambiguous. This CDR3 is 12 amino acids long. Trimming removed 5 bases from V and 3 bases from J, with 6 bases in between. Germline values: CDR1 SGHTA, CDR2 FQGNSA. CDR3 protein: CASSQVTDTQYF. The CDR3 DNA is TGTGCCAGCAGCCAGGTTACAGATACGCAGTATTTT.

The V gene is TRBV4-1, the J gene TRBJ1-1; 8 nucleotides agree with TRBD1. Trimming took 4 bases from V and 0 from J; bases not matched to a gene: 13. The CDR3 sequence is 18 residues long. The V gene's germline CDR1 is MGHRA and CDR2 YSYEKL. In DNA, the CDR3 is TGCGCCAGCAGCCCCACCCCCGGACAGGGTTTCATGAACACTGAAGCTTTCTTT. Its protein product is CASSPTPGQGFMNTEAFF.

V usage is TRBV30 and J usage is TRBJ1-5; no clear D. The ends were cut back, 2 bases at V and 0 bases at J, with 11 bases in the middle. Germline CDR1 and CDR2: GTSNPN and SVGIG (reference sequence). This CDR3 spans 15 amino acids. The CDR3 spells CAWSQGGYSNQPQHF. Here the CDR3 DNA reads TGTGCCTGGAGTCAAGGAGGTTATAGCAATCAGCCCCAGCATTTT.

The rearrangement joins TRBV29-1 to TRBJ1-2, with 8 bases that match TRBD1. Losses at the gene ends were 8 bases for V and 8 bases for J; bases not matched to a gene: 10. Germline V gene sequence: CDR1 SQVTM, CDR2 ANQGSEA. CDR3 size: 12 residues. The DNA of the CDR3 is TGCAGCACTATGACAGGGGTCGACGGCTACACCTTC. Its protein is CSTMTGVDGYTF.

The chain carries TRBV3-1 (or the pseudogene TRBV3-2) and TRBJ2-1; the D gene is possibly TRBD2 (7 bases). CDR1 is LGHDT and CDR2 is YNNKEL in the germline V gene (reference sequence). Trimming removed 1 base at V and 12 bases at J, with 28 bases between. The CDR3 totals 18 residues. CDR3: CASSQGASWGGQRLWQFF. The CDR3 nucleotides read TGTGCCAGCAGCCAAGGGGCCTCGTGGGGGGGCCAACGCCTGTGGCAGTTCTTC.

J is TRBJ1-2 and V is TRBV5-5; D is possibly TRBD1 (5 bases). The V end lost 6 bases, the J end lost 3 bases, and 18 bases lay between the germline ends. This CDR3 spans 15 amino acids. Per the germline V gene, CDR1 is SGHKS and CDR2 is YYEKEE (reference sequence). The CDR3 loop is CASTNRDGGHYGYTF. CDR3 DNA: TGTGCCAGCACCAACCGGGACGGGGGTCACTATGGCTACACCTTC. Filled out from reference TRBV5-5 and TRBJ1-2, the complete variable domain reads DAGVTQSPTHLIKTRGQQVTLRCSPISGHKSVSWYQQVLGQGPQFIFQYYEKEERGRGNFPDRFSARQFPNYSSELNVNALLLGDSALYLCASTNRDGGHYGYTFGSGTRLTVV.

The V call is TRBV24-1, the J call TRBJ1-1; no firm D call. With 1 base removed from V and 3 bases from J, the gap between germline ends came to 11 bases. The CDR3 is 15 amino acids. The germline V gene encodes CDR1 KGHDR and CDR2 SFDVKD. The CDR3 reads CATSDLAPQDTEAFF. For the CDR3, the DNA is TGTGCCACCAGTGATTTAGCCCCGCAGGACACTGAAGCTTTCTTT.

By sample fraction, this clone is large. The chain combines TRBV15 with TRBJ2-6; no clear D. Looked up from germline, CDR1 is LNHNV and CDR2 is YYDKDF (reference sequence). Trimming took 0 bases from V and 0 from J, leaving 3 bases between them. The CDR3 has 15 residues. CDR3 sequence reads: CATSRDLSGANVLTF. The CDR3 region has the DNA TGTGCCACCAGCAGAGACCTCTCTGGGGCCAACGTCCTGACTTTC.

The V call is TRBV5-5, the J call TRBJ1-5; D might be TRBD1 (5 bases). V lost 4 bases and J 0 bases, leaving 17 bases between the germline ends. Germline CDR1 SGHKS, CDR2 YYEKEE (reference sequence). This CDR3 has 17 amino acids. The DNA of the CDR3 is TGTGCCAGCAGCAAGTCTAGGGGCCTCTATAGCAATCAGCCCCAGCATTTT. Its protein is CASSKSRGLYSNQPQHF.

In this sample, this clone turned up once. The genes are TRBV7-2 and TRBJ2-1, with TRBD2 identical over 10 bases. Per the germline V gene, CDR1 is SGHTA and CDR2 is FQGNSA. The CDR3 loop spans 15 amino acids. V lost 1 base and J lost 11; bases outside the gene matches: 8. DNA of the CDR3: TGTGCCAGCAGCTTAGAATTTAGCGGGGGGCCTAAGCAGTTCTTC. It specifies CASSLEFSGGPKQFF.

The chain is built from TRBV9 and TRBJ2-7; D is possibly TRBD1 (6 bases). Between the trimmed V and J ends, which lost 4 bases and 0 bases, there was a span of 14 bases. The CDR3 sequence is 15 residues long. Germline CDR1 and CDR2: SGDLS and YYNGEE. The CDR3 region has the DNA TGTGCCAGCAGCTCCGGAGTAGGGGGCTCCTACGAGCAGTACTTC. The encoded protein is CASSSGVGGSYEQYF. Full variable domain (missing parts from reference TRBV9 and TRBJ2-7): DSGVTQTPKHLITATGQRVTLRCSPRSGDLSVYWYQQSLDQGLQFLIQYYNGEERAKGNILERFSAQQFPDLHSELNLSSLELGDSALYFCASSSGVGGSYEQYFGPGTRLTVT.

This chain links TRBV18 with TRBJ2-7; tentative D call: TRBD2 (5 bases). The V and J ends lost 0 bases and 7 bases respectively, with 13 bases between them. Per the germline V gene, CDR1 is KGHSH and CDR2 is LQKENI. The CDR3 sequence is 14 residues long. The CDR3 bases are TGTGCCAGCTCACCACCCTACAGTACTAGGGAGCAGTACTTC. Amino acid sequence: CASSPPYSTREQYF.

This clone was detected only once. V is TRBV4-1 and J is TRBJ1-3; 8 nucleotides agree with TRBD1. CDR3 length equals 19 residues. Germline CDR1 reads MGHRA; CDR2 reads YSYEKL. The V segment lost 0 bases and the J segment 1 base; nucleotides outside the gene matches: 11. DNA of the CDR3: TGCGCCAGCAGCCAAGATATCGGGACAGGAACTTTATCTGGAAACACCATATATTTT. Translation gives CASSQDIGTGTLSGNTIYF.

In this sample, this clone turned up once. The chain's CDR3 is CATKGTGPSSGNTIYF. The DNA for the CDR3 is TGTGCCACCAAAGGGACAGGGCCTAGCTCTGGAAACACCATATATTTT. The gene calls are TRBV24-1 and TRBJ1-3; the match to TRBD1 covers 9 bases. V lost 8 bases and J lost 0; bases outside the gene matches: 7. The germline V gene encodes CDR1 KGHDR and CDR2 SFDVKD. The CDR3 is made up of 16 amino acids.

This sequence joins TRBV2 and TRBJ1-1, with D perhaps TRBD1 (5 bases). V gave up 3 bases and J gave up 4 bases, with 12 bases separating them. Germline CDR1 reads SNHLY; CDR2 reads FYNNEI. The CDR3 loop spans 14 amino acids. The CDR3 coding sequence is TGTGCCAGCAGTGATTGGGGGGGGACCACTGAAGCTTTCTTT. This sequence encodes CASSDWGGTTEAFF.

V and J are TRBV29-1 and TRBJ2-7; D gene ambiguous. Germline V gene lookup returns CDR1 SQVTM and CDR2 ANQGSEA. CDR3 length: 10 amino acids. The V and J ends lost 7 bases and 7 bases respectively, with 11 bases between them. The CDR3 nucleotides are TGCAGCGCTGGGGATATAGAGCAGTACTTC. Translating gives CSAGDIEQYF.

The rearrangement joins TRBV30 to TRBJ1-2; D remains unclear. CDR3 length: 14 amino acids. CDR1 is GTSNPN, CDR2 SVGIG, per germline (reference sequence). V dropped 2 bases and J dropped 0 bases, with 10 bases sitting between them. The DNA of the CDR3 is TGTGCCTGGAGTATAACCGTAGCTAACTATGGCTACACCTTC. It is translated as CAWSITVANYGYTF. The whole variable domain, filled in from reference TRBV30 and TRBJ1-2, reads SQTIHQWPATLVQPVGSPLSLECTVEGTSNPNLYWYRQAAGRGLQLLFYSVGIGQISSEVPQNLSASRPQDRQFILSSKKLLLSDSGFYLCAWSITVANYGYTFGSGTRLTVV.

This chain joins TRBV4-3 and TRBJ1-2; D unresolved. The CDR3 is 15 amino acids. V lost 0 bases to trimming and J lost 4 bases, with 12 bases between them. CDR1 and CDR2 from the germline V gene are LGHNA and YSLEER. In DNA, the CDR3 is TGCGCCAGCAGCCAAGATGAAGGGCAGCTCTATGGCTACACCTTC. This gives the protein CASSQDEGQLYGYTF.

The rearrangement links TRBV2 to TRBJ2-3, with TRBD1 matching over 9 bases. The CDR3 is 14 residues long. Germline V gene sequence: CDR1 SNHLY, CDR2 FYNNEI. Trimming cost V 6 bases and J 1 base; bases outside gene matches: 2. The CDR3 DNA reads TGTGCCAGCAGATGGGACAGGGGCACAGATACGCAGTATTTT. Translated, it gives CASRWDRGTDTQYF.

V usage is TRBV5-3 and J usage is TRBJ2-4; TRBD1 is a possible D gene (6 bases). TRBV5-3 is identified as an open reading frame with a role that is uncertain. Trimming stripped 2 bases from V and 3 bases from J, with 9 bases between. The CDR3 has 14 residues. CDR3 nucleotide sequence: TGTGCCAGAAGCTTATCAGGGGTCAAAAACATTCAGTACTTC. Translating it yields CARSLSGVKNIQYF.

The chain links TRBV9 to TRBJ1-1; D perhaps matches TRBD1 (6 bases). The V and J ends lost 4 bases and 11 bases respectively, with 18 bases between them. Per the germline V gene, CDR1 is SGDLS and CDR2 is YYNGEE. This CDR3 region has 13 residues. The CDR3, as DNA: TGTGCCAGCAGCCTAGGCACAGCAGGGGTGGCTTTCTTT. Translating gives CASSLGTAGVAFF.

The V gene is TRBV29-1, the J gene TRBJ1-2, with TRBD1 matching 11 bases. V was clipped by 4 bases and J by 4 bases; unmatched bases: 8. CDR3 length: 15 amino acids. From germline, CDR1 is SQVTM and CDR2 ANQGSEA. Here the CDR3 DNA reads TGCAGCGTTGCTAGGACAGGGGGCGAGGGCTATGGCTACACCTTC. Translating gives CSVARTGGEGYGYTF.

The chain has TRBV11-2 and TRBJ1-3, with D uncertain. The CDR3 runs 15 residues. Germline CDR1 and CDR2: SGHAT and FQNNGV. The germline V and J ends were trimmed by 5 bases and 0 bases, with 11 bases remaining between them. The CDR3 DNA reads as TGTGCCAGCAGCATCAACAGCAACTCTGGAAACACCATATATTTT. It codes for CASSINSNSGNTIYF.

This clone was observed once. CDR3 in amino acids: CASSRNTGQSKLFF. The CDR3 coding sequence is TGTGCCAGCAGCCGGAATACCGGTCAGTCAAAACTGTTTTTT. The genes are TRBV5-4 and TRBJ1-4; no definite D call. Germline V lookup: CDR1 SGHNT, CDR2 YYREEE (reference sequence). The CDR3 extends over 14 amino acids. Trimming stripped 4 bases from V and 10 bases from J, with 17 bases between.

With respect to this clone: A read error may produce the germline difference seen at one junction end. The CDR3 loop is CASSPAGANVLTF. As DNA, the CDR3 is TGTGCTAGCAGCCCGGCTGGGGCCAACGTCCTGACTTTC. The gene calls are TRBV7-7 and TRBJ2-6; no reliable D call. CDR3 size: 13 residues. Germline CDR1 is SSHAT and CDR2 is FNYEAQ (reference sequence). The full variable domain, with the rest looked up from reference TRBV7-7 and TRBJ2-6, is GAGVSQSPRYKVTKRGQDVTLRCDPISSHATLYWYQQALGQGPEFLTYFNYEAQPDKSGLPSDRFSAERPEGSISTLTIQRTEQRDSAMYRCASSPAGANVLTFGAGSRLTVL.

The chain is built from TRBV6-2 or TRBV6-3 and TRBJ2-1; 10 nucleotides align to TRBD2. CDR1 and CDR2 from the germline V gene are MNHEY and SVGEGT. The CDR3 spans 15 residues. J lost 8 bases, V lost 5 bases, and 9 bases had no gene match. In DNA form, the CDR3 reads TGTGCCAGCAGTCCCCCTAGCGGGGGCTGGGATGAGCAGTTCTTC. Encoded protein: CASSPPSGGWDEQFF.

CDR3 bases: TGCGCCAGCAGCTTGGGGGCTAGCGGTCCCTACGAGCAGTACTTC. This gives the protein CASSLGASGPYEQYF. V and J are TRBV5-1 and TRBJ2-7, with 7 bases identical to TRBD2. The V and J ends lost 0 bases and 2 bases, in that order; junction bases with no gene match: 5. The CDR3 is 15 residues long. The germline gives CDR1 SGHRS, CDR2 YFSETQ.

The chain has TRBV5-1 and TRBJ2-7; 9 bases match TRBD2. The CDR3 is 17 amino acids. Trimming cost V 3 bases and J 6 bases; bases outside gene matches: 16. Germline values: CDR1 SGHRS, CDR2 YFSETQ. The CDR3 region has the DNA TGCGCCAGCAGCTGGCTAATTTCTAGCGGGGAATTACGCGAGCAGTACTTC. This codes for CASSWLISSGELREQYF.

The chain is built from TRBV7-2 and TRBJ2-2; D remains ambiguous. Germline lookup yields CDR1 SGHTA and CDR2 FQGNSA. The CDR3 is made up of 12 amino acids. With 3 bases removed from V and 4 bases from J, the gap between germline ends came to 3 bases. CDR3 DNA: TGTGCCAGCAGCTTGTCCACCGGGGAGCTGTTTTTT. Amino acids: CASSLSTGELFF.